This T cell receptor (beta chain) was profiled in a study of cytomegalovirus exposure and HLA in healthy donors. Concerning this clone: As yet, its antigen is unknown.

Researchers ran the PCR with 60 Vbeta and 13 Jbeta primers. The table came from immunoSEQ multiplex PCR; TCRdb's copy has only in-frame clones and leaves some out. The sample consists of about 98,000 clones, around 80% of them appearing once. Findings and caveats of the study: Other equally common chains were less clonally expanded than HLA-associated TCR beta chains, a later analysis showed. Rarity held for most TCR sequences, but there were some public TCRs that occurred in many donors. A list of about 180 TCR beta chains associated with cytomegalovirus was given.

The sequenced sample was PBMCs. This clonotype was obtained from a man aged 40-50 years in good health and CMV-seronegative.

DNA for the CDR3: TGTGCCAGCAGTCCGGGGGAAGAGAACACTGAAGCTTTCTTT. It is translated as CASSPGEENTEAFF. The V call is TRBV6-1, the J call TRBJ1-1; weak D call: TRBD1 (5 bases). The V gene's germline CDR1 is MNHNS and CDR2 SASEGT. CDR3 length: 14 amino acids. V lost 5 bases, J lost 1 base, and 11 bases lay in between.